Described below is a single T cell receptor beta chain sequence and its context. This clone was found a few times. Its antigen is unknown. No base quality information exists; no much larger clone differs at one position. In total, 666 healthy bone marrow donors made up the cohort. Cohort members were all nominally healthy when sampled, although unrecorded immune exposures were likely present. Of the approximately 620 cohort members, approximately 300 had a positive CMV serostatus and 352 had a negative one, while no CMV serostatus was recorded for the donor. A peripheral blood sample was collected from each donor, and TCR beta sequencing was performed on peripheral blood mononuclear cells. Genomic DNA extraction from the blood cell samples was performed with the Qiagen DNeasy Blood Extraction Kit. These data come from a study of cytomegalovirus exposure and HLA in healthy donors (dated by TCRdb to 2016 to 2017). Regarding the research as a whole: In an earlier analysis of some 550 of the donors, about 270 Gb of sequence data and some 100 million unique TCR beta sequences from about 179 million T cells were reported. Roughly 300 gigabases of sequencing data and approximately 84 million unique TCR sequences were included in an early release covering roughly 700 HLA-typed donors. Among the approximately 420 genotyped donors, more than 70% belonged to the genetic ancestry cluster associated with self-reported Caucasian donors. The aim of the study was to test whether cataloging public T cell receptors could identify signatures of past pathogen exposure. The study used immunosequencing to profile the T cell repertoires of several hundred subjects and linked those repertoires to cytomegalovirus serostatus. In addition to the first cohort of approximately 650 subjects, a separate validation cohort of approximately 130 different subjects was used. High-throughput TCR immunosequencing, statistical association of individual TCRs with disease status, and machine learning were combined to predict cytomegalovirus infection status. To study patterns of TCR occurrence, a later analysis re-analyzed previously published TCR beta repertoires from just over 650 donors and added high-resolution HLA genotyping. In the later analysis, no new phenotypic data were used to find candidate immune exposures; instead, reliance was placed on TCR beta sequences and their occurrence across donors. An earlier analysis of roughly 600 of the donors used high-throughput TCR beta sequencing to judge whether each TCR beta V gene segment behaved as functional or pseudogenic. Donor age, sex, ethnicity and CMV serostatus were compiled together with the repertoire data. Genome-wide SNP genotypes for about 60% of the roughly 670 donors were used in a later genetic analysis, which treated that subset as a discovery cohort. All discovery cohort repertoires had been generated using a single sequencing platform. HLA typing covered class I and class II loci at four-digit resolution. The number of donors typed differed by locus, with roughly 629-640 for A, B, C, DRB1 and DQB1, more than 500 for DQA1, 606 for DPA1, and some 440 for DPB1. About five DR-DQ haplotypes were treated as single units for association and clustering because of strong linkage in the cohort. Among 398 genotyped donors of the cohort, an average of 235,054 unique TCR beta nucleotide sequences were sequenced per donor, roughly 20% of them non-productive.

What the work shows at the level of the full study, not this receptor alone: In a later analysis, HLA-associated TCR beta chains showed more clonal expansion and lower generation probabilities than non-associated chains that were equally common. Fewer than 20 rarely observed V segments, including chromosome 9 orphons, were excluded from the earlier analysis of some 590 of the donors because counts were too low. Correlated functional status among segregating V segments might reflect linkage disequilibrium, but an unknown experimental factor could not be ruled out. In an earlier analysis of some 500 of the donors, most TCR beta V segments appeared in productive rearrangements about 87% or about 30% of the time, broadly matching IMGT annotations. A further reported finding was that TCR beta sequences accurately predicted the HLA-A and HLA-B alleles for most subjects in the first cohort. For the cohort, immune exposure information was limited to CMV serostatus. When HLA alleles, especially DR and DQ, strongly co-occurred, TCR associations were difficult to assign to individual alleles. In the study, about 150 TCR beta chains were listed as associated with cytomegalovirus. HLA typing was unavailable for some donors at each locus, so association tests used only the typed subset. In a later analysis, TCR association rates were found to vary across HLA loci, with the most associated TCRs seen for DRB1 alleles and the fewest for HLA-C alleles. In this cohort, only TCR beta chains were sequenced, and detectable features were limited by the absence of alpha or paired-chain data. Most CMV-associated TCR beta chains appeared to be HLA-restricted in a later analysis, and the HLA associations seemed to be driven largely by CMV exposure. Across donors, most TCR sequences were observed very rarely, whereas some public TCRs were present in many individuals. Several of the top co-occurrence clusters appeared to be linked to parvovirus B19, influenza, CMV and Epstein-Barr virus, according to a later analysis. The classifier was reported to diagnose cytomegalovirus status with high specificity and sensitivity in both the original and validation cohorts. The 87-base-pair reads could not distinguish some IMGT-functional V segments, including TRBV6-2 and TRBV6-3, so those segments were excluded. In vitro tests confirmed that a few of the cytomegalovirus-associated TCR beta chains recognize cytomegalovirus antigens. The authors suggested that the approach could potentially be generalized to other disease states and immunological phenotypes. V-gene and J-gene trimming of TCR beta chains was associated with a missense DCLRE1C variant in a later genetic analysis, and the association was replicated in an independent cohort. The presence/absence analyses assumed that sequencing depth was roughly uniform across donors, and that assumption may not be true. Specific HLA alleles were associated with 15,000 to 20,000 TCR beta sequences at a false discovery rate of 0.05 in a later analysis. A later genetic analysis reported fewer N-insertions in productive TCRs among donors in an Asian-associated ancestry cluster than the roughly 620-donor mean. A cluster of highly shared sequence variants was judged likely to be a technical artifact of the sequencing pipeline.

Library prep was done by the immunoSEQ multiplex PCR assay. For the multiplex PCR, a mixture combining 60 forward primers for TCR Vbeta segments and 13 reverse primers for TCR Jbeta segments was used. The CDR3 region of rearranged TCR beta genes was amplified from genomic DNA by a multiplex PCR assay. On the Illumina HiSeq System, the amplified TCR beta libraries were sequenced as 87-base-pair reads. The paper's data handling went like this. Across the 670 or so repertoires, a later analysis counted tens of millions of unique TCR beta chains, roughly 11 million of which were shared by at least two donors. A nearest-neighbor algorithm error-corrected the raw reads and collapsed the reads into unique sequences, merging closely related sequences to remove PCR and sequencing errors. To assign V, D and J gene segments, CDR3 sequences were aligned to IMGT reference sequences. For a sequence to be retained, a match of at least six nucleotides was required to both a V gene segment and a J gene segment. A rearrangement counted as productive if the CDR3 had no stop codons and remained in frame with V and J, and every other rearrangement counted as non-productive. CDR3 was defined by IMGT convention, running from the second conserved V-encoded cysteine to the conserved J-encoded phenylalanine. In an earlier analysis of just under 600 of the donors, sequences lacking an unambiguous match to a single V gene segment were excluded. An earlier analysis of 450 to 650 of the donors called V segments functional above 56.7% productive rearrangements and segregating when the between-donor standard deviation exceeded 5%. To diagnose cytomegalovirus status from the catalog of TCR beta chain sequences, a statistical classification framework was built. In a later analysis, TCR nucleotide sequences were compared against IMGT/GENE-DB human TR gene sequences so that V and J genes could be assigned. The TCRdist pipeline was used in a later analysis to assign CDR3 sequences and most-parsimonious VDJ recombination scenarios. A later analysis defined each TCR beta chain by its CDR3 amino acid sequence plus V-gene family, and excluded reads lacking a unique V-gene family. As a way to deal with suspected cross-contamination and a sequencing artifact, a later analysis dropped approximately 570 nucleotide sequences that were highly shared and had low generation probability. A later analysis calculated a clonal expansion index for each public chain from normalized within-repertoire ranks of inferred template counts. A later analysis computed generation probabilities with a VDJ recombination model fitted to out-of-frame rearrangements, and checked the results against IGoR. A later analysis scored TCR-TCR, TCR-HLA and TCR-CMV co-occurrence with hypergeometric tests, applying a repertoire-size bias correction to TCR pairs. A later analysis estimated false discovery rates by permuting HLA or CMV assignments 20 times. In a later analysis, co-occurring TCRs were grouped using DBSCAN, and TCRdist sequence similarity was added for clustering within HLA-allele-positive subsets. For co-occurrence clustering, repertoires with fewer than 30,000 or more than 120,000 public chains were excluded, along with a handful of repertoires with anomalous nucleotide sharing. Sourced from immuneACCESS, this table was stored by TCRdb with only in-frame sequences that have V and J called. A share of the clones is absent; for the studies checked, an unresolved V gene accounts for under half, and the remainder has no known explanation. The DNA gave D and trimming, while V, J and clone size come from that table. The sample table holds some 130,000 clones, of which about 80% were seen once. The ten top clones hold approximately 4.8% of the sample.

CDR1 and CDR2 (SEHNR, FQNEAQ) derive from the germline V gene (reference sequence). Deletion took 5 bases off V and 1 base off J, with a span of 20 bases between the germline ends. CDR3 length: 18 amino acids, cysteine to phenylalanine. Of the read, only the CDR3 DNA is kept; its 54 bases are in frame from base 1. The V gene is TRBV7-9 and the J gene is TRBJ2-2, with TRBD1 perhaps the D gene, on 5 matching bases. The sample consisted of PBMCs. The receptor's source is a young man in good health. Here is the DNA: TGTGCCAGCAGCCCTCCCCTTACAGGCGAAGGGAACACCGGGGAGCTGTTTTTT. It specifies CASSPPLTGEGNTGELFF.